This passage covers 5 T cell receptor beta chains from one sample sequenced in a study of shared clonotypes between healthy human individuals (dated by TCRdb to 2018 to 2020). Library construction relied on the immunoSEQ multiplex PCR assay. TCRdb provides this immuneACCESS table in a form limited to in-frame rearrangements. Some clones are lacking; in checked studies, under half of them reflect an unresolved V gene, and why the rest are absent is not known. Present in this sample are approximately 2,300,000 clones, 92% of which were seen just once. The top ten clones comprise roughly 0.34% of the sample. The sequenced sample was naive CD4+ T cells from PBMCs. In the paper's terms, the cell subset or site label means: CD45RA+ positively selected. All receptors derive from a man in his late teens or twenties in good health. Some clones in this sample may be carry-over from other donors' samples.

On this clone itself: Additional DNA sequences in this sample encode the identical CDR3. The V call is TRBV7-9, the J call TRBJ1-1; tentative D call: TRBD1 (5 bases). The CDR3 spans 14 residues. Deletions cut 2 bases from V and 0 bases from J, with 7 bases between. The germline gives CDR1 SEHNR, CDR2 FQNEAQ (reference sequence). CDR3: CASSLTGLNTEAFF. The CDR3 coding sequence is TGTGCCAGCAGCTTAACAGGCCTGAACACTGAAGCTTTCTTT.

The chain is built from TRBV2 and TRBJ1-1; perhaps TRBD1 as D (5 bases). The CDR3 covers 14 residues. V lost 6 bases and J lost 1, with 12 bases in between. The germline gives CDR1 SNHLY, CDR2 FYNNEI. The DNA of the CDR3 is TGTGCCAGCAGGGTCGGGGGGACGAACACTGAAGCTTTCTTT. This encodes CASRVGGTNTEAFF.

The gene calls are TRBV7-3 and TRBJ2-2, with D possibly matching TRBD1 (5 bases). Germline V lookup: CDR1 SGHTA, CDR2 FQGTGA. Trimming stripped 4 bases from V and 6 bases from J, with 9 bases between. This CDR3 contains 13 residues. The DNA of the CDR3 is TGTGCCAGCAGCTCCAGGGTTGCCGGGGAGCTGTTTTTT. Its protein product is CASSSRVAGELFF. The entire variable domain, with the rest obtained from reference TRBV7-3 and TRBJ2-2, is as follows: GAGVSQTPSNKVTEKGKYVELRCDPISGHTALYWYRQSLGQGPEFLIYFQGTGAADDSGLPNDRFFAVRPEGSVSTLKIQRTERGDSAVYLCASSSRVAGELFFGEGSRLTVL.

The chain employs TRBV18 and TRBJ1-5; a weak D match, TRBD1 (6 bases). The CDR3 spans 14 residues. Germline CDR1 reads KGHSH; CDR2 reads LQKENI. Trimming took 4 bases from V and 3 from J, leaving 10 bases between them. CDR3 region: CASSQDRPNQPQHF. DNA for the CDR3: TGTGCCAGCTCACAAGACAGGCCCAATCAGCCCCAGCATTTT.

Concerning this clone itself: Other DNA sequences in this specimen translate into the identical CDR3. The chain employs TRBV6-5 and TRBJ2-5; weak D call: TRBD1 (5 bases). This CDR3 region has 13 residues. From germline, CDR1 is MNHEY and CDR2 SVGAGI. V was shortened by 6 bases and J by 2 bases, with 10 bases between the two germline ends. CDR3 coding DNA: TGTGCCAGCAGCCCCCCAGGGCAAGAGACCCAGTACTTC. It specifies CASSPPGQETQYF.